This T cell receptor (beta chain) was identified during a study of blood T cell repertoires in COVID-19. On the study more broadly: COVID-19 samples, acute and convalescent, were from the United States, Italy and Spain.

The germline V gene has CDR1 SGHTA and CDR2 FQGTGA. The length of the CDR3 is 15 residues. The germline V and J ends were trimmed by 4 bases and 1 base, with 13 bases remaining between them. Donors of Cohort 3 who recovered were those that had two negative PCRs, clearance, or symptom resolution. Original methodology: The assay estimated nucleated cells by amplifying reference gene primers. Clones were read by immunoSEQ multiplex PCR, and TCRdb kept only the in-frame ones, dropping some. From that table come the V and J calls and clone size; the DNA was used to work out D and trimming. The data hold about 190,000 clones, with around 84% observed a single time.

This TCR was sampled from a woman aged 25 to 39 who had recovered from COVID-19. This chain links TRBV7-3 with TRBJ1-2; tentatively, D is TRBD1 (6 bases). Specimen: PBMCs or T cells enriched from blood (not recorded which). The CDR3 loop is CASSSSGTHNYGYTF. In DNA form, the CDR3 reads TGTGCCAGCAGCTCCTCCGGGACACATAACTATGGCTACACCTTC.